The T cell receptor (beta chain) under discussion was sequenced for a study of T-cell reconstitution after alpha-beta-depleted transplantation in children (dated by TCRdb to 2016 to 2017). Study-level background: Using TCR repertoire profiling, the study followed T-cell immune reconstitution in a quantitative way in children after TCRalphabeta/CD19-depleted allogeneic hematopoietic cell transplantation.

Receptor libraries were prepared by PCR. TCRdb names Illumina HiSeq 2500 as the instrument used. TCR library preparation used molecular barcoding, with unique molecular identifiers applied to normalize quantification of the TCRbeta repertoire. Starting from the raw public reads, TCRdb applied fastp trimming at Q25, assembled clones with MiXCR and retained in-frame beta chains. Records with the same CDR3 protein are collapsed into one entry carrying the most frequent genes and DNA. The sample table contains hundreds of thousands of distinct CDR3 sequences; only one count was recorded for about an eighth of them. The ten most abundant clones make up 3.5% to 4.5% of the sample. As for this clonotype: What antigen it recognizes has not been identified. Base qualities are missing; no much larger clone stands one base away.

V was cut back by 7 bases and J by 0 bases, leaving a gap of 13 bases between them. Per the germline V gene, MNHNS is the CDR1 and SASEGT is the CDR2. The CDR3 holds 15 amino acids from the cysteine to the phenylalanine. Only CDR3 DNA is held: 45 bases, read in frame from base 1. This receptor was taken from a human donor who donated a stem cell graft to a child with Fanconi anemia. Source: PBMCs, taken from the stem cell graft. The rearrangement joined TRBV6-1 to TRBJ1-5, with TRBD1 as a weak D call on 5 bases. CDR3 loop: CASKHEGPSNQPQHF. At the DNA level, the sequence is TGTGCCAGCAAACACGAGGGACCTAGCAATCAGCCCCAGCATTTT.